The clone carrying this T cell receptor (beta chain) occurred many times. Its target is not known. A single record per CDR3 protein comes from TCRdb applying MiXCR to the 5' RACE reads. The sample has approximately 490,000 distinct CDR3 sequences, roughly 20% seen once. These data come from a study of T-cell memory formation after mild COVID-19. Study at large: TCR clusters showed largely donor specificity.

Germline V gene data show CDR1 as MNHEY and CDR2 as SMNVEV (reference sequence). The CDR3 sequence is 13 residues long. Trimming shortened V by 2 bases and J by 4 bases, and 3 bases separated the two germline ends. Overall study findings and caveats: Some SARS-CoV-2-responding clones were already detected in memory before infection. Balance between CD4 and CD8 was seen in clones contracting day 15 to 85, and a CD4+ lean was seen in later expanders. Researchers could not confirm that second-wave clones peaking on day 37 targeted SARS-CoV-2.

The clonotype originates from an adult woman who had mild COVID-19 (a few samples of this study predate the infection). Cell type and time point are not known. The chain recombines TRBV27 with TRBJ1-6; D is undetermined. Specimen: PBMCs or a T cell subset sorted from them (not recorded which). The CDR3 spells CASSLGYNSPLHF. CDR3 nucleotide sequence: TGTGCCAGCAGTTTAGGGTATAATTCACCCCTCCACTTT.